These T cell receptor beta chains were read from a single sample in a study of identical twins. One entry per CDR3 protein, called by TCRdb with MiXCR from the 5' RACE reads. Here the sample spans just over 450,000 distinct CDR3 sequences, 13% to 15% being singletons. Separately, the same data were catalogued under a study of yellow fever vaccine responses in identical twins.

The specimen was CD4+ T cells sorted from blood. The receptors shown here come from a woman under 30 in good health. Both conserved end residues are part of each CDR3. A D gene is named only where the DNA matches it firmly. The size of a clone is reported for some rows only, either as once, few or many, or as a class for expanded clones.

v_call	clone_size	d_call	cdr3_length	j_call	cdr3_nt	cdr3_aa
TRBV20-1	few	NA	13	TRBJ2-1	TGCAGTGCTTACAAAAAGGACTCGTTAAAGAAGTTCTTC	CSAYKKDSLKKFF
TRBV5-6	few	TRBD2	18	TRBJ2-1	TGTGCCAGCAGCCTGGGGGGGTCTAAGGGACTTGCCTACAATGAGCAGTTCTTC	CASSLGGSKGLAYNEQFF
TRBV3-1	NA	NA	13	TRBJ2-7	TGTGCCAGCACCCGGGAGGGGGCCTTCGAGCAGTACTTC	CASTREGAFEQYF
TRBV7-8	NA	TRBD2	16	TRBJ2-7	TGTGCCAGCAGCTCAATGGGGGCGGGAGGCACCTACGAGCAGTACTTC	CASSSMGAGGTYEQYF
TRBV28	NA	NA	16	TRBJ1-2	TGTGCCAGCAGTTTAGCGGAATACAGCATCTCGGGGGGCTACACCTTC	CASSLAEYSISGGYTF
TRBV12-3/TRBV12-4	NA	NA	16	TRBJ2-5	TGTGCCAGCAGTGGTCACGTAACAGGCCACCAAGAGACCCAGTACTTC	CASSGHVTGHQETQYF
TRBV29-1	few	TRBD2	10	TRBJ2-1	TGCAGTGGCGGGGGGGTTGAGCAGTTCTTC	CSGGGVEQFF
TRBV10-3	few	NA	14	TRBJ1-2	TGTGCCATCAGTGAGAGAGGGGAAGGAGATGGCTACACCTTC	CAISERGEGDGYTF
TRBV28	many	NA	14	TRBJ1-6	TGTGCCAGCAGTTTATTTACCCAGTTTTCACCCCTCCACTTT	CASSLFTQFSPLHF
TRBV7-9	NA	NA	16	TRBJ1-2	TGTGCCAGCAGCTCGGGCGTGATGGGCAGAGTCTATGGCTACACCTTC	CASSSGVMGRVYGYTF
TRBV12-3/TRBV12-4	many	NA	16	TRBJ2-1	TGTGCCAGCAGCCCCGGGTCGACGGGAGATGGCAATGAGCAGTTCTTC	CASSPGSTGDGNEQFF
TRBV12-3/TRBV12-4	NA	TRBD2	11	TRBJ2-5	TGTGCCAGCAGTTTCGGGGGGGCCCAGTACTTC	CASSFGGAQYF
TRBV6-2/TRBV6-3	few	TRBD2	21	TRBJ2-3	TGTGCCAGCAGTTACTCCCCGAAAACACTAGCGGGAGGGCCCTTCACAGATACGCAGTATTTT	CASSYSPKTLAGGPFTDTQYF
TRBV29-1	NA	NA	14	TRBJ2-7	TGCAGCGTGGAAAACCGGGACAACGCCTACGAGCAGTACTTC	CSVENRDNAYEQYF
TRBV7-6	NA	TRBD2	13	TRBJ2-1	TGTGCCAGCAGCTCCCTCCTAGCGGGAGGGCAGTTCTTC	CASSSLLAGGQFF
TRBV5-1	few	NA	19	TRBJ2-3	TGCGCCAGCAGCTTGGATTCGGCAGGGAGTAGGACTGGCACAGATACGCAGTATTTT	CASSLDSAGSRTGTDTQYF
TRBV27	few	TRBD1	16	TRBJ2-5	TGTGCCAGCAGTCGGCTAGTAACAGGGGCCCAAGAGACCCAGTACTTC	CASSRLVTGAQETQYF
TRBV24-1	few	NA	12	TRBJ2-4	TGTGCCACCAGTGACCCCCTGAACATTCAGTACTTC	CATSDPLNIQYF
TRBV4-2	many	TRBD2	16	TRBJ2-1	TGTGCCAGCAGCCAGGATGCCGGGACTAGCGGGAGGATTGCGTTCTTC	CASSQDAGTSGRIAFF
TRBV3-1	NA	NA	13	TRBJ2-1	TGTGCCAGCAGCCGGGGATCCCTTAATGAGCAGTTCTTC	CASSRGSLNEQFF
TRBV6-2/TRBV6-3	NA	NA	13	TRBJ1-1	TGTGCCAGCAGTTACCAGGTGGGGGGCGTCGCTTTCTTT	CASSYQVGGVAFF
TRBV6-1	NA	NA	12	TRBJ2-5	TGTGCCAGCAGTGCGGGTCGAGAGACCCAGTACTTC	CASSAGRETQYF
TRBV20-1	few	NA	14	TRBJ1-1	TGCAGTGCTAGAGCTCGAACAGGGAGTGTTGAAGCTTTCTTT	CSARARTGSVEAFF
TRBV29-1	NA	NA	12	TRBJ1-1	TGCAGCGTCGCCGACAGAGGGACTGAAGCTTTCTTT	CSVADRGTEAFF
TRBV6-1	NA	TRBD1	14	TRBJ1-1	TGTGCCAGCAGTGAAAGGACAGGGGGGACTGAAGCTTTCTTT	CASSERTGGTEAFF
TRBV2	NA	TRBD2	19	TRBJ2-3	TGTGCCATCAGTCTCTCGACTAGCGGGAGGGCCAATAAAGTAGATACGCAGTATTTT	CAISLSTSGRANKVDTQYF
TRBV12-3/TRBV12-4	many	NA	12	TRBJ2-5	TGTGCCAGCAGTTTGGGCGAAGAGACCCAGTACTTC	CASSLGEETQYF
TRBV20-1	few	TRBD1	17	TRBJ1-1	TGCAGTGCTAGAGCCCGAAAGACAGGGGGCTGGCTCACTGAAGCTTTCTTT	CSARARKTGGWLTEAFF
TRBV7-3	few	NA	15	TRBJ1-6	TGTGCCAGCAGCTTAAGAGGGGCAAGAAATTCACCCCTCCACTTT	CASSLRGARNSPLHF
TRBV28	NA	NA	15	TRBJ2-5	TGTGCCAGCAGTTTACTTTGGGCAGGTCTAGAGACCCAGTACTTC	CASSLLWAGLETQYF
TRBV7-9	many	TRBD1	15	TRBJ1-6	TGTGCCAGCAGCCTTCGACAGGGGCTCAATTCACCCCTCCACTTT	CASSLRQGLNSPLHF
TRBV14	NA	TRBD1	14	TRBJ2-7	TGTGCCAGCAGCCAAGCGACAGGGGTCTACGAGCAGTACTTC	CASSQATGVYEQYF
TRBV25-1	NA	NA	13	TRBJ1-1	TGTGCCAGCAGTGCATGGGGAGGCCCGATAGCTTTCTTT	CASSAWGGPIAFF
TRBV5-1	few	TRBD1	15	TRBJ1-2	TGCGCCAGCAGCTTGGAGGGGACAGGGGTGTATGGCTACACCTTC	CASSLEGTGVYGYTF
TRBV7-6	few	NA	15	TRBJ1-1	TGTGCCAGCAGCTTAGCGAGAGGGAGAAACACTGAAGCTTTCTTT	CASSLARGRNTEAFF
TRBV5-1	few	NA	15	TRBJ2-1	TGCGCCAGCAGCTTGGCGATCTCCCCGGCCAATGAGCAGTTCTTC	CASSLAISPANEQFF
TRBV7-9	NA	NA	14	TRBJ2-1	TGTGCCAGCAGCCCGACATTATCGACCTCTGAGCAGTTCTTC	CASSPTLSTSEQFF
TRBV11-3	few	NA	14	TRBJ2-6	TGTGCCAGCAGCCCCCGGGCTGGGGCCAACGTCCTGACTTTC	CASSPRAGANVLTF
TRBV7-9	many	NA	15	TRBJ2-1	TGTGCCAGCAGCTTATTGGGTAATAGCGACAATGAGCAGTTCTTC	CASSLLGNSDNEQFF
TRBV10-3	NA	NA	15	TRBJ1-1	TGTGCCATCAGTGGCCGGGCAGCCGCGGACACTGAAGCTTTCTTT	CAISGRAAADTEAFF
TRBV18	many	NA	13	TRBJ2-3	TGTGCCAGCTCACCAGTCCGGGAAGTTACGCAGTATTTT	CASSPVREVTQYF
TRBV7-9	many	NA	17	TRBJ1-4	TGTGCCAGCAGCCCGACACACAAGGGTTCAACTAATGAAAAACTGTTTTTT	CASSPTHKGSTNEKLFF
TRBV27	NA	TRBD2	17	TRBJ2-2	TGTGCCAGCACCGTTTCGGGAGGACATCAAAACACCGGGGAGCTGTTTTTT	CASTVSGGHQNTGELFF
TRBV6-2/TRBV6-3	few	TRBD2	16	TRBJ2-3	TGTGCCAGCAGTTGGGCGACTAGCGGGATAACAGATACGCAGTATTTT	CASSWATSGITDTQYF
TRBV5-1	few	NA	15	TRBJ2-1	TGCGCCAGCAGCTTATCCAGGGGTTCCTACAATGAGCAGTTCTTC	CASSLSRGSYNEQFF
TRBV24-1	few	TRBD1	16	TRBJ2-5	TGTGCCACCAGTGATTCGGGCTACAGGGGTGGAGAGACCCAGTACTTC	CATSDSGYRGGETQYF
TRBV6-5	few	NA	14	TRBJ2-1	TGTGCCAGCAGTTACTCGCCAGGCCACAATGAGCAGTTCTTC	CASSYSPGHNEQFF
TRBV4-3	few	TRBD1	17	TRBJ2-3	TGCGCCAGCAGCCAAGAAACGGGACAGGGGGCGATATATACGCAGTATTTT	CASSQETGQGAIYTQYF
TRBV29-1	few	NA	14	TRBJ2-7	TGCAGCGTTGGAGGGGACGGGCGCTCCTACGAGCAGTACTTC	CSVGGDGRSYEQYF
TRBV20-1	NA	NA	15	TRBJ2-4	TGCAGTGCTAGGGAGCAGGGACTAGCCAAAAACATTCAGTACTTC	CSAREQGLAKNIQYF
TRBV5-1	few	TRBD1	15	TRBJ2-3	TGCGCCAGCAGCTTCTGGGACAGGGAACCGGATACGCAGTATTTT	CASSFWDREPDTQYF
TRBV7-6	few	TRBD1	16	TRBJ2-3	TGTGCCAGCAGCTCCCACAGGGGGCAGAGGACAGATACGCAGTATTTT	CASSSHRGQRTDTQYF
TRBV6-2/TRBV6-3	few	NA	13	TRBJ2-7	TGTGCCAGCAGTTACCTGCAGGGCTACGAGCAGTACTTC	CASSYLQGYEQYF